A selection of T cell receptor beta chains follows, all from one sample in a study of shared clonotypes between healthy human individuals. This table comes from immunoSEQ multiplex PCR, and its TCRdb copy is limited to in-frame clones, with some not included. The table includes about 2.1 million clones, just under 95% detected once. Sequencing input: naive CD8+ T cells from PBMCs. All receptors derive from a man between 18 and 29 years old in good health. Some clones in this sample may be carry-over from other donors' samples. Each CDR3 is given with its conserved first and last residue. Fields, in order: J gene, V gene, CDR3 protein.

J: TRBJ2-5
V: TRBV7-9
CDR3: CASSFRESEETQYF

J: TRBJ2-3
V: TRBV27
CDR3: CASRTSPFSEADTQYF

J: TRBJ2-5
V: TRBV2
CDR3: CASSDVGGQETQYF

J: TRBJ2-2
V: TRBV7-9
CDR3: CASSPPAQGRTGELFF

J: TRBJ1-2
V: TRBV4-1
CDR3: CASSQVGDGYTF

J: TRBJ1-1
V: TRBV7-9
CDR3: CASSPWEIAKSGGPFF

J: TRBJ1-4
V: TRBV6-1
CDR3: CASRPGGALPEKLFF

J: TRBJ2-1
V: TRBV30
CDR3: CAGYPAHAYNEQFF

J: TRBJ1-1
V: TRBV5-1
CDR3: CASSLSNWGTEAFF

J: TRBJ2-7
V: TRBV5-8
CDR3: CASSLVHGGGYEQYF

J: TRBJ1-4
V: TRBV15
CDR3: CATSSWTATNEKLFF

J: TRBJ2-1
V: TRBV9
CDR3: CASSPGREQFF

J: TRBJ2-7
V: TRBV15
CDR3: CATRDRGSEQYF

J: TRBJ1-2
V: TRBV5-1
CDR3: CASSKDQGLYGYTF

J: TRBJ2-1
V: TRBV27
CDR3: CASSRDSSYNEQFF

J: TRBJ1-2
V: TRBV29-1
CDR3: CSVEFLANYGYTF

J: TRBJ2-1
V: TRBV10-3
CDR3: CAISPDPRGSEQFF

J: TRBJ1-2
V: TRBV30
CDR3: CAWRAKRWNYGYTF

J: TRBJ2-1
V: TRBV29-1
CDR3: CSVDFGGINANEQFF

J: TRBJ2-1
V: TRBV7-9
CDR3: CASTGNFYNEQFF

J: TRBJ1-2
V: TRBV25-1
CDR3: CASSEWGQGHYGYTF

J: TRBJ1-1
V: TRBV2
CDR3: CASSAGTVGNTEAFF

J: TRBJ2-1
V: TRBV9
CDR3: CASSVSGGGKQFF

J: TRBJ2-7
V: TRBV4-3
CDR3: CASSQNPGQYLSYEQYF

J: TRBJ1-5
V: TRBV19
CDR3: CASSIGRGQPQHF

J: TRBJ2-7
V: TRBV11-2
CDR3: CASSLAGTGVYEQYF

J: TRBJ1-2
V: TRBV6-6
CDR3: CASRNLGQNGYTF

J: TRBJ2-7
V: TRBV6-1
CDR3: CASSEAGRGVVVYEQYF

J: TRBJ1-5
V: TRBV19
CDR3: CASSIEGGRAGGQPQHF

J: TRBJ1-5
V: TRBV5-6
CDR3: CASSWNWGSNQPQHF

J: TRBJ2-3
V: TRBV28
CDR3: CASSLTAGDQDTQYF

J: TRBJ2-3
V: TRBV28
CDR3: CASGPTDTQYF

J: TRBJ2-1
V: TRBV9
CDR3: CASSVGTSSNEQFF

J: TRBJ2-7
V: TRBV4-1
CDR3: CASSQDPGGESPYEQYF

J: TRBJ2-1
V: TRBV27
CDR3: CASSYGTHNEQFF

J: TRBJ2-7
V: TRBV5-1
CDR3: CASSSTGTGTYEQYF

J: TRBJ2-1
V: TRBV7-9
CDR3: CASSRDRGPTNEQFF

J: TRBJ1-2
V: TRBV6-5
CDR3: CASSSLGPGYTF

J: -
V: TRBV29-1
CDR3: CSVEDQARAYEQYF

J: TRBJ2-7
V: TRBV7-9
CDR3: CASSLPRTGGSYEQYF

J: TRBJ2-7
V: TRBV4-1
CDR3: CASSLLAGLPYEQYF

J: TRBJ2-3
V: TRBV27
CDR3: CASHALAGDTQYF

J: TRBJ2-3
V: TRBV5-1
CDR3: CASSLEPDTQYF

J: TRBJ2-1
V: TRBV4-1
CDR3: CASSQVGGFGNEQFF

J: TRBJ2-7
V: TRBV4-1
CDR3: CASSPGTVSYEQYF

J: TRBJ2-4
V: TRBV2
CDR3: CASFPRRGTVSLAKNIQYF

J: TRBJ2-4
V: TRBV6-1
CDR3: CASSEPGLLAKNIQYF

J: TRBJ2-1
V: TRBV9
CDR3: CASSVGRGYYNEQFF

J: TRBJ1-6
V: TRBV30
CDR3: CAWSGGRRAYNSPLHF